Listed below are T cell receptor beta chains from one sample, sequenced in a study of long-term antiretroviral therapy in people with HIV. Only in-frame clones appear in the TCRdb table, and some are missing; sequencing was by immunoSEQ multiplex PCR. This repertoire shows tens of thousands of clones, over 75% found once; its top ten account for about 4.3%. Sequences were derived from unsorted PBMCs, sampled around 3.3 years after starting antiretroviral therapy. The receptors originated from a young man with HIV. The CDR3 runs from the conserved cysteine through the conserved F or W. A D gene is named only where the DNA matches it firmly. Some rows have no size entry. The others give once, few or many, or a class for an expanded clone.

len: 14
v_gene: TRBV9
j_gene: TRBJ2-1
abundance: .
d_gene: .
CDR3aa: CASSVEPRGNEQFF
CDR3nt: TGTGCCAGCAGCGTAGAGCCGAGGGGCAATGAGCAGTTCTTC

len: 13
v_gene: TRBV9
j_gene: TRBJ1-2
abundance: .
d_gene: .
CDR3aa: CASSHGTNYGYTF
CDR3nt: TGTGCCAGCAGCCATGGGACGAACTATGGCTACACCTTC

len: 14
v_gene: TRBV9
j_gene: TRBJ1-2
abundance: .
d_gene: .
CDR3aa: CASSTGTGGPGYTF
CDR3nt: TGTGCCAGCAGCACAGGGACCGGAGGGCCTGGCTACACCTTC

len: 13
v_gene: TRBV14
j_gene: TRBJ2-5
abundance: .
d_gene: .
CDR3aa: CASSQNTIETQYF
CDR3nt: TGTGCCAGCAGCCAAAATACTATAGAGACCCAGTACTTC

len: 13
v_gene: TRBV9
j_gene: TRBJ2-2
abundance: .
d_gene: .
CDR3aa: CASSPGVAGELFF
CDR3nt: TGTGCCAGCAGCCCCGGGGTGGCCGGGGAGCTGTTTTTT

len: 16
v_gene: TRBV14
j_gene: TRBJ1-1
abundance: .
d_gene: TRBD1
CDR3aa: CASSLLGQGMNTEAFF
CDR3nt: TGTGCCAGCAGCCTTTTGGGACAGGGGATGAACACTGAAGCTTTCTTT

len: 16
v_gene: TRBV7-9
j_gene: TRBJ1-1
abundance: once
d_gene: .
CDR3aa: CASSLWTVLKNTEAFF
CDR3nt: TGTGCCAGCAGCTTATGGACAGTCCTAAAGAACACTGAAGCTTTCTTT

len: 16
v_gene: TRBV5-4
j_gene: TRBJ2-1
abundance: .
d_gene: TRBD2
CDR3aa: CASSLEPSGSGNEQFF
CDR3nt: TGTGCCAGCAGCTTGGAACCCAGCGGGAGCGGCAATGAGCAGTTCTTC

len: 14
v_gene: TRBV7-6
j_gene: TRBJ1-3
abundance: .
d_gene: .
CDR3aa: CASSLDLSGNTIYF
CDR3nt: TGTGCCAGCAGCTTAGACTTGTCGGGAAACACCATATATTTT

len: 13
v_gene: TRBV4-1
j_gene: TRBJ1-2
abundance: .
d_gene: .
CDR3aa: CASSPGPGYGYTF
CDR3nt: TGCGCCAGCAGCCCGGGACCGGGGTATGGCTACACCTTC

len: 12
v_gene: TRBV13
j_gene: TRBJ1-4
abundance: .
d_gene: .
CDR3aa: CASSRGRGKLFF
CDR3nt: TGTGCCAGCAGCCGCGGGCGGGGAAAACTGTTTTTT

len: 17
v_gene: TRBV4-1
j_gene: TRBJ2-3
abundance: .
d_gene: .
CDR3aa: CASSQEYERAPPDTQYF
CDR3nt: TGCGCCAGCAGCCAAGAATATGAGAGGGCGCCCCCAGATACGCAGTATTTT

len: 15
v_gene: TRBV28
j_gene: TRBJ2-1
abundance: .
d_gene: .
CDR3aa: CASSLTDWAFKEQFF
CDR3nt: TGTGCCAGCAGTCTGACGGACTGGGCCTTTAAGGAGCAGTTCTTC

len: 14
v_gene: TRBV29-1
j_gene: TRBJ2-7
abundance: .
d_gene: TRBD1
CDR3aa: CSVIRQGVIHEQYF
CDR3nt: TGCAGCGTCATCCGACAGGGAGTTATCCACGAGCAGTACTTC

len: 15
v_gene: TRBV19
j_gene: TRBJ1-1
abundance: .
d_gene: .
CDR3aa: CASSISPGANTEAFF
CDR3nt: TGTGCCAGTAGTATAAGCCCGGGGGCGAACACTGAAGCTTTCTTT

len: 15
v_gene: TRBV6-6
j_gene: TRBJ1-2
abundance: .
d_gene: TRBD1
CDR3aa: CASSVQGEANYGYTF
CDR3nt: TGTGCCAGCAGTGTACAGGGGGAAGCTAACTATGGCTACACCTTC

len: 15
v_gene: TRBV14
j_gene: TRBJ1-1
abundance: .
d_gene: .
CDR3aa: CASSPYRDGHTEAFF
CDR3nt: TGTGCCAGCAGCCCCTACAGGGACGGTCACACTGAAGCTTTCTTT

len: 15
v_gene: TRBV6-5
j_gene: TRBJ1-1
abundance: .
d_gene: TRBD1
CDR3aa: CASSRPGTGNTEAFF
CDR3nt: TGTGCCAGCTCCCGTCCCGGGACAGGGAACACTGAAGCTTTCTTT

len: 18
v_gene: TRBV7-2
j_gene: TRBJ1-5
abundance: .
d_gene: .
CDR3aa: CASSLGSPQGLSNQPQHF
CDR3nt: TGTGCCAGCAGCTTAGGGTCGCCCCAGGGTCTGAGCAATCAGCCCCAGCATTTT

len: 15
v_gene: TRBV10-3
j_gene: TRBJ2-5
abundance: .
d_gene: TRBD2
CDR3aa: CAIRRSLAGEETQYF
CDR3nt: TGTGCCATCAGGAGGTCACTAGCGGGAGAAGAGACCCAGTACTTC

len: 14
v_gene: TRBV10-3
j_gene: TRBJ1-1
abundance: .
d_gene: .
CDR3aa: CAISESLGGPEAFF
CDR3nt: TGTGCCATCAGTGAGTCGCTCGGGGGCCCTGAAGCTTTCTTT

len: 14
v_gene: TRBV7-9
j_gene: TRBJ1-1
abundance: .
d_gene: TRBD1
CDR3aa: CASSSDRWNTEAFF
CDR3nt: TGTGCCAGCAGCTCGGACAGGTGGAACACTGAAGCTTTCTTT

len: 17
v_gene: TRBV7-9
j_gene: TRBJ2-5
abundance: .
d_gene: TRBD1
CDR3aa: CASSPAVGTALLETQYF
CDR3nt: TGTGCCAGCAGCCCCGCCGTCGGGACAGCCCTTTTAGAGACCCAGTACTTC

len: 14
v_gene: TRBV9
j_gene: TRBJ2-7
abundance: .
d_gene: .
CDR3aa: CASSVGASTYEQYF
CDR3nt: TGTGCCAGCAGCGTAGGAGCGTCTACCTACGAGCAGTACTTC

len: 16
v_gene: TRBV5-1
j_gene: TRBJ2-7
abundance: .
d_gene: TRBD2
CDR3aa: CASSLGLAGTTYEQYF
CDR3nt: TGCGCCAGCAGCTTGGGACTAGCGGGGACCACCTACGAGCAGTACTTC

len: 13
v_gene: TRBV5-1
j_gene: TRBJ2-1
abundance: .
d_gene: .
CDR3aa: CASSLGKTGEQFF
CDR3nt: TGCGCCAGCAGCTTGGGAAAGACAGGTGAGCAGTTCTTC

len: 12
v_gene: TRBV6-1
j_gene: TRBJ2-7
abundance: few
d_gene: .
CDR3aa: CASSEPRYEQYF
CDR3nt: TGTGCCAGCAGTGAACCGCGGTACGAGCAGTACTTC

len: 14
v_gene: TRBV11-3
j_gene: TRBJ2-7
abundance: .
d_gene: .
CDR3aa: CASSLGGSSYEQYF
CDR3nt: TGTGCCAGCAGCTTGGGTGGGAGCTCCTACGAGCAGTACTTC

len: 14
v_gene: TRBV27
j_gene: TRBJ2-3
abundance: .
d_gene: .
CDR3aa: CASSLRQPTDTQYF
CDR3nt: TGTGCCAGCAGTTTAAGGCAGCCCACAGATACGCAGTATTTT

len: 13
v_gene: TRBV7-9
j_gene: TRBJ1-2
abundance: .
d_gene: .
CDR3aa: CASSDPREKGYTF
CDR3nt: TGTGCCAGCAGCGACCCCAGGGAAAAGGGCTACACCTTC

len: 16
v_gene: TRBV4-1
j_gene: TRBJ2-7
abundance: .
d_gene: .
CDR3aa: CASSREFRDTSYEQYF
CDR3nt: TGCGCCAGCAGCCGAGAATTCCGGGACACCTCCTACGAGCAGTACTTC

len: 15
v_gene: TRBV9
j_gene: TRBJ2-1
abundance: once
d_gene: .
CDR3aa: CASSVDVSSYNEQFF
CDR3nt: TGTGCCAGCAGCGTGGACGTAAGCTCCTACAATGAGCAGTTCTTC

len: 15
v_gene: TRBV6-5
j_gene: TRBJ2-5
abundance: .
d_gene: .
CDR3aa: CASSIRDTGAETQYF
CDR3nt: TGTGCCAGCAGTATCCGGGACACGGGAGCAGAGACCCAGTACTTC

len: 15
v_gene: TRBV7-8
j_gene: TRBJ2-7
abundance: medium-sized
d_gene: .
CDR3aa: CASSFGGVVGYEQYF
CDR3nt: TGTGCCAGCAGCTTTGGGGGTGTGGTGGGGTACGAGCAGTACTTC

len: 15
v_gene: TRBV19
j_gene: TRBJ2-2
abundance: .
d_gene: .
CDR3aa: CASSIPRDLITGLFF
CDR3nt: TGTGCCAGTAGTATTCCCCGGGACCTCATCACGGGGCTGTTTTTT

len: 15
v_gene: TRBV9
j_gene: TRBJ1-2
abundance: .
d_gene: .
CDR3aa: CASRGVLRDNYGYTF
CDR3nt: TGTGCCAGCAGGGGCGTGCTTCGGGATAACTATGGCTACACCTTC

len: 14
v_gene: TRBV6-1
j_gene: TRBJ2-7
abundance: .
d_gene: .
CDR3aa: CASSERGPLNEQYF
CDR3nt: TGTGCCAGCAGTGAAAGAGGACCCCTCAACGAGCAGTACTTC

len: 17
v_gene: TRBV7-9
j_gene: TRBJ2-1
abundance: large
d_gene: .
CDR3aa: CASSLRGGVGVSSEQFF
CDR3nt: TGTGCCAGCAGCTTACGAGGTGGGGTGGGAGTCAGTAGTGAGCAGTTCTTC

len: 14
v_gene: TRBV6-5
j_gene: TRBJ2-7
abundance: once
d_gene: TRBD1
CDR3aa: CASSKQGLSYEQYF
CDR3nt: TGTGCCAGCAGTAAACAGGGGCTCTCCTACGAGCAGTACTTC

len: 15
v_gene: TRBV7-2
j_gene: TRBJ2-2
abundance: .
d_gene: TRBD2
CDR3aa: CASSLYSGRVGELFF
CDR3nt: TGTGCCAGCAGCTTATATAGCGGGAGGGTCGGGGAGCTGTTTTTT

len: 17
v_gene: TRBV5-1
j_gene: TRBJ1-2
abundance: .
d_gene: TRBD1
CDR3aa: CASSLDGGGVGGYGYTF
CDR3nt: TGCGCCAGCAGCTTGGATGGAGGGGGCGTAGGGGGCTATGGCTACACCTTC

len: 15
v_gene: TRBV27
j_gene: TRBJ2-1
abundance: .
d_gene: .
CDR3aa: CASSFEATFANEQFF
CDR3nt: TGTGCCAGCAGTTTTGAGGCGACCTTTGCCAATGAGCAGTTCTTC

len: 15
v_gene: TRBV27
j_gene: TRBJ2-1
abundance: once
d_gene: TRBD1
CDR3aa: CASSFSGQGVDEQFF
CDR3nt: TGTGCCAGCAGTTTTTCGGGACAGGGGGTCGATGAGCAGTTCTTC

len: 11
v_gene: TRBV7-6
j_gene: TRBJ1-5
abundance: .
d_gene: .
CDR3aa: CASSLDGPQHF
CDR3nt: TGTGCCAGCAGCTTGGACGGCCCCCAGCATTTT

len: 15
v_gene: TRBV29-1
j_gene: TRBJ2-2
abundance: .
d_gene: .
CDR3aa: CSVEVGTTNTGELFF
CDR3nt: TGCAGCGTTGAAGTGGGGACAACTAACACCGGGGAGCTGTTTTTT

len: 16
v_gene: TRBV15
j_gene: TRBJ1-4
abundance: .
d_gene: .
CDR3aa: CATSRGEGQANEKLFF
CDR3nt: TGTGCCACCAGCAGGGGAGAAGGGCAGGCTAATGAAAAACTGTTTTTT

len: 13
v_gene: TRBV19
j_gene: TRBJ1-4
abundance: .
d_gene: TRBD1
CDR3aa: CASSWDREEKLFF
CDR3nt: TGTGCCAGTAGTTGGGACAGAGAGGAAAAACTGTTTTTT

len: 14
v_gene: TRBV7-2
j_gene: TRBJ1-1
abundance: .
d_gene: .
CDR3aa: CASSLGGGNTEAFF
CDR3nt: TGTGCCAGCAGCTTAGGGGGGGGGAACACTGAAGCTTTCTTT

len: 15
v_gene: TRBV9
j_gene: TRBJ1-2
abundance: .
d_gene: .
CDR3aa: CASSVGTEANYGYTF
CDR3nt: TGTGCCAGCAGCGTAGGGACAGAAGCTAACTATGGCTACACCTTC

len: 16
v_gene: TRBV9
j_gene: TRBJ2-2
abundance: few
d_gene: TRBD2
CDR3aa: CASRGGTPTNTGELFF
CDR3nt: TGTGCCAGCAGGGGAGGGACGCCAACGAACACCGGGGAGCTGTTTTTT

len: 16
v_gene: TRBV5-1
j_gene: TRBJ2-1
abundance: .
d_gene: TRBD1
CDR3aa: CASSLQRGQGINEQFF
CDR3nt: TGCGCCAGCAGCTTGCAGCGGGGACAGGGAATCAATGAGCAGTTCTTC

len: 16
v_gene: TRBV4-3
j_gene: TRBJ2-1
abundance: .
d_gene: .
CDR3aa: CASKLSAGAPYNEQFF
CDR3nt: TGCGCCAGTAAACTTTCGGCGGGGGCCCCCTACAATGAGCAGTTCTTC

len: 13
v_gene: TRBV9
j_gene: TRBJ2-2
abundance: .
d_gene: .
CDR3aa: CASSVEESGELFF
CDR3nt: TGTGCCAGCAGCGTAGAAGAATCCGGGGAGCTGTTTTTT

len: 15
v_gene: TRBV6-6
j_gene: TRBJ2-7
abundance: .
d_gene: .
CDR3aa: CASSLSWGASYEQYF
CDR3nt: TGTGCCAGCAGCCTTTCCTGGGGGGCCTCCTACGAGCAGTACTTC

len: 16
v_gene: TRBV5-1
j_gene: TRBJ2-1
abundance: .
d_gene: .
CDR3aa: CASSSDTLGSYNEQFF
CDR3nt: TGCGCCAGCAGCTCAGACACCTTGGGCTCCTACAATGAGCAGTTCTTC

len: 13
v_gene: TRBV7-2
j_gene: TRBJ2-7
abundance: .
d_gene: .
CDR3aa: CASSLGNSLEQYF
CDR3nt: TGTGCCAGCAGCTTAGGGAACAGTCTAGAGCAGTACTTC

len: 17
v_gene: TRBV7-9
j_gene: TRBJ2-5
abundance: .
d_gene: TRBD1
CDR3aa: CASSPPGTGLVQETQYF
CDR3nt: TGTGCCAGCAGCCCTCCCGGGACAGGGTTGGTCCAAGAGACCCAGTACTTC